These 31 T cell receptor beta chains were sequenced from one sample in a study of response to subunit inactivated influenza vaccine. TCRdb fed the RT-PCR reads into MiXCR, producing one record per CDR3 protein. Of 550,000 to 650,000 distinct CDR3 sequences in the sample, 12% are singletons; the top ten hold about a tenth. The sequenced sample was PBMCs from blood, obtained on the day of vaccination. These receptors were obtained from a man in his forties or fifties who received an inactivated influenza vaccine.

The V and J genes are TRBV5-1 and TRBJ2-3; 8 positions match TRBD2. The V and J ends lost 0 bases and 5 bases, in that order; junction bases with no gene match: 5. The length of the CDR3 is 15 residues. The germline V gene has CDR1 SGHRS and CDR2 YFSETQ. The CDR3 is CASSLEPGGRDTQYF. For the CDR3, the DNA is TGCGCCAGCAGCTTGGAACCGGGAGGGAGAGATACGCAGTATTTT.

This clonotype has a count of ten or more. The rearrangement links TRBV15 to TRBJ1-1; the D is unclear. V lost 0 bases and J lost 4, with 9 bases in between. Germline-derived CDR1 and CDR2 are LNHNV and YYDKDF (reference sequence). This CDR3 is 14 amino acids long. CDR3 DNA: TGTGCCACCAGCAGAGATCTCATTGGCACTGAAGCTTTCTTT. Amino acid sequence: CATSRDLIGTEAFF.

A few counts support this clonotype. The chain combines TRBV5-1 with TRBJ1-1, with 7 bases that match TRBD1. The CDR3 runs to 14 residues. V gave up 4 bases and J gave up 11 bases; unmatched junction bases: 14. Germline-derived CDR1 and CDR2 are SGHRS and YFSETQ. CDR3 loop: CASSPTGFRVEAFF. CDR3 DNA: TGCGCCAGCAGCCCGACAGGGTTTCGGGTTGAGGCTTTCTTT. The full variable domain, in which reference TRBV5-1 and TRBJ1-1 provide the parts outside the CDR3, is KAGVTQTPRYLIKTRGQQVTLSCSPISGHRSVSWYQQTPGQGLQFLFEYFSETQRNKGNFPGRFSGRQFSNSRSEMNVSTLELGDSALYLCASSPTGFRVEAFFGQGTRLTVV.

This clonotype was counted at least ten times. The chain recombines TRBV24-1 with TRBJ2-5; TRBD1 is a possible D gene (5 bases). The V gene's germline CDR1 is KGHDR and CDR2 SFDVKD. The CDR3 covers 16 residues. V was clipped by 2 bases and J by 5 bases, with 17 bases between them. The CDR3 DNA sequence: TGTGCCACCAGTGATTCGGACACGTTAAGGTTTGAGACCCAGTACTTC. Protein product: CATSDSDTLRFETQYF.

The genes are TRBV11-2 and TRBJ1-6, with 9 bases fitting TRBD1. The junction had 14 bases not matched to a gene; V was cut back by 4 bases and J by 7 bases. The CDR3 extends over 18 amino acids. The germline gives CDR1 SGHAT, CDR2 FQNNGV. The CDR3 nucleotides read TGTGCCAGCAGCTCCCGTTTCACAGGGGGCGCGTGGAATTCACCCCTCCACTTT. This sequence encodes CASSSRFTGGAWNSPLHF.

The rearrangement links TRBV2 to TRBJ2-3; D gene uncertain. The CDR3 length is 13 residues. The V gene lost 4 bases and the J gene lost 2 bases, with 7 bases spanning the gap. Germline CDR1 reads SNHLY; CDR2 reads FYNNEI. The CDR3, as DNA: TGTGCCAGCAGTGGAAAATACACAGATACGCAGTATTTT. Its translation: CASSGKYTDTQYF.

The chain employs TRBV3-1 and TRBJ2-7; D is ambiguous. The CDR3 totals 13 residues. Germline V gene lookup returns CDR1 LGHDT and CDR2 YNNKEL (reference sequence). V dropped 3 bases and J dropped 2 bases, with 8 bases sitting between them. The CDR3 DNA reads TGTGCCAGCAGCCACGATCGGCCCTACGAGCAGTACTTC. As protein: CASSHDRPYEQYF.

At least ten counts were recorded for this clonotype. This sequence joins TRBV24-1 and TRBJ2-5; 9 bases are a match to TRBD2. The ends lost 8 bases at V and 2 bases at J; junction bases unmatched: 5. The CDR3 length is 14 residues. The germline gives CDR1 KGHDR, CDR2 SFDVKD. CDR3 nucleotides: TGTGCCACCACCCCTAGCGGGGAACAAGAGACCCAGTACTTC. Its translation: CATTPSGEQETQYF.

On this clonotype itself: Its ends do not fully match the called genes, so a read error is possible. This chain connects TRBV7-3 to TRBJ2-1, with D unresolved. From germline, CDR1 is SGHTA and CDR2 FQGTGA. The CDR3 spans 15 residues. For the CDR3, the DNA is TGTACCAGCAGCTTATTGGCTTCGTTGGGAAATGAGCAGTTCTTC. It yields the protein CTSSLLASLGNEQFF.

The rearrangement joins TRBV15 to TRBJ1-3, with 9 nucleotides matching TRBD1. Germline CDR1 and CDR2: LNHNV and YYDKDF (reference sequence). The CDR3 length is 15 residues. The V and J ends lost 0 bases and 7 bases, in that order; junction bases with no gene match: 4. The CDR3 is CATSRDVTGGNTIYF. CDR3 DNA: TGTGCCACCAGCAGAGATGTCACAGGGGGCAACACCATATATTTT.

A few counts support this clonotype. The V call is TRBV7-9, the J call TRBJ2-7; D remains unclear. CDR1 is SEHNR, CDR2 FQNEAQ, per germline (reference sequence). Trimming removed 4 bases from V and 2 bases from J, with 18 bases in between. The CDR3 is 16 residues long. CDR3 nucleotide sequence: TGTGCCAGCAGCTACGGGCCGTCCTCCCAAACCTACGAGCAGTACTTC. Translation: CASSYGPSSQTYEQYF.

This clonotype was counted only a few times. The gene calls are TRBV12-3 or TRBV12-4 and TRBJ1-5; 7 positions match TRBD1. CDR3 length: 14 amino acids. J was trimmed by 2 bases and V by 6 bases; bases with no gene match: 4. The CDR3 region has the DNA TGTGCCAGCAGCCATGGACAGGGCAATCAGCCCCAGCATTTT. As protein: CASSHGQGNQPQHF.

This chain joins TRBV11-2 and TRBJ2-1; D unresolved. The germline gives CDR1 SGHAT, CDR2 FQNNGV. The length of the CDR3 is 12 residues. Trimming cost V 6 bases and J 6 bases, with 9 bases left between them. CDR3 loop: CASRQGLNEQFF. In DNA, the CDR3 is TGTGCCAGCAGACAAGGGCTCAATGAGCAGTTCTTC. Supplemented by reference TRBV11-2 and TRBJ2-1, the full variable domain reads EAGVAQSPRYKIIEKRQSVAFWCNPISGHATLYWYQQILGQGPKLLIQFQNNGVVDDSQLPKDRFSAERLKGVDSTLKIQPAKLEDSAVYLCASRQGLNEQFFGPGTRLTVL.

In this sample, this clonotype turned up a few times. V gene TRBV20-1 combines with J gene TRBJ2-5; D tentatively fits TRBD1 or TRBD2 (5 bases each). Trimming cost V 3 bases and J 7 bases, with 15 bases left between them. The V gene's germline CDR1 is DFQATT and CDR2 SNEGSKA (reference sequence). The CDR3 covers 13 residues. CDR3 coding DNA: TGCAGTGCTAGGGGTCGCAAGAGGGGGACCCAGTACTTC. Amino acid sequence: CSARGRKRGTQYF.

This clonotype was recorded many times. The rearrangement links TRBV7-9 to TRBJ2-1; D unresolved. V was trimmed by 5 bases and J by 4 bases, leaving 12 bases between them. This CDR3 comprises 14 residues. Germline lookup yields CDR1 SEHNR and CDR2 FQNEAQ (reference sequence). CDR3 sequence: CASSQLAPYNEQFF. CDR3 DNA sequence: TGTGCCAGCAGCCAGCTGGCACCATACAATGAGCAGTTCTTC. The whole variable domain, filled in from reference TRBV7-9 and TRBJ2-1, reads DTGVSQNPRHKITKRGQNVTFRCDPISEHNRLYWYRQTLGQGPEFLTYFQNEAQLEKSRLLSDRFSAERPKGSFSTLEIQRTEQGDSAMYLCASSQLAPYNEQFFGPGTRLTVL.

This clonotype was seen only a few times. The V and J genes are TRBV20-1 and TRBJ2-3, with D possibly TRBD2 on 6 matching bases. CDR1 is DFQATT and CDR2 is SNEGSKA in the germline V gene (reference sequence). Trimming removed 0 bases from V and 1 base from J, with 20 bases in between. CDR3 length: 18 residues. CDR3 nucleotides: TGCAGTGCTAGAGATCGGTTGGGAGGTCTAGGGGGCACAGATACGCAGTATTTT. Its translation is CSARDRLGGLGGTDTQYF.

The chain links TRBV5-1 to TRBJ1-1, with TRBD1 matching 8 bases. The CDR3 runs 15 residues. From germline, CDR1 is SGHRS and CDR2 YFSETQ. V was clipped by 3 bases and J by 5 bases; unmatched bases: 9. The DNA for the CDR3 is TGCGCCAGCAGCTCTACTGGACAGGGAAGGACTGAAGCTTTCTTT. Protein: CASSSTGQGRTEAFF.

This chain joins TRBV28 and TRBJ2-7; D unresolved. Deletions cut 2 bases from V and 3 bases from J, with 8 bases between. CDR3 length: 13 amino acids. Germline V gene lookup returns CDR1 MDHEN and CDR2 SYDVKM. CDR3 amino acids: CASSLPANYEQYF. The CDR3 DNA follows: TGTGCCAGCAGTTTACCCGCAAACTACGAGCAGTACTTC.

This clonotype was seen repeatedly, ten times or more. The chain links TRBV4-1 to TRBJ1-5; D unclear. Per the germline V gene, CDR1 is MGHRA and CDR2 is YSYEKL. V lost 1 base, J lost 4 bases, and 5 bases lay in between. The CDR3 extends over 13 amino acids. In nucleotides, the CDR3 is TGCGCCAGCAGCCAAGTTCTAAATCAGCCCCAGCATTTT. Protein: CASSQVLNQPQHF.

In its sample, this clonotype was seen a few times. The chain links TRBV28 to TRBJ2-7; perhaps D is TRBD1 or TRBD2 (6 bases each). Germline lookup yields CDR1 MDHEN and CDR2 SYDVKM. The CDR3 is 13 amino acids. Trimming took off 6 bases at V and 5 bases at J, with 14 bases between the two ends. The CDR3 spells CASSVGGHHEQYF. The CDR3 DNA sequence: TGTGCCAGCAGCGTGGGGGGACACCACGAGCAGTACTTC.

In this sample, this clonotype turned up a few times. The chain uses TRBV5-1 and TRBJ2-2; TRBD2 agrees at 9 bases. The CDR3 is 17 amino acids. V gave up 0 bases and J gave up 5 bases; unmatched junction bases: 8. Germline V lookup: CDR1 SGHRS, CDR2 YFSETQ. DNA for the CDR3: TGCGCCAGCAGCTTGGCCGGGCTAGCGGGACCTACCGGGGAGCTGTTTTTT. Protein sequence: CASSLAGLAGPTGELFF.

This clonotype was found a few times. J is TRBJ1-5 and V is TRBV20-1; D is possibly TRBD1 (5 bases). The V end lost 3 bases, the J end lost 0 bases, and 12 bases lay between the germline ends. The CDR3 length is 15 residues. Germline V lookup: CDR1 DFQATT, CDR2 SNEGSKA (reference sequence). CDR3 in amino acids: CSASSGGYSNQPQHF. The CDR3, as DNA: TGCAGTGCTAGTTCGGGGGGGTATAGCAATCAGCCCCAGCATTTT.

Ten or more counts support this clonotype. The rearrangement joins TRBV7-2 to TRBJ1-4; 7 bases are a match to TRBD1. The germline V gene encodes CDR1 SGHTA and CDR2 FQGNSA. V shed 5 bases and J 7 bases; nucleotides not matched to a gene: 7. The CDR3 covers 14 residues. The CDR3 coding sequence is TGTGCCAGCAGCCTAGGGGGCGCGGGTGAAAAACTGTTTTTT. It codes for CASSLGGAGEKLFF.

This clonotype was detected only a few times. The CDR3 sequence is CASSLGLIAGPFQETQYF. The DNA of the CDR3 is TGTGCCAGCAGCTTAGGATTAATAGCGGGTCCCTTCCAAGAGACCCAGTACTTC. J is TRBJ2-5 and V is TRBV11-2; 7 nucleotides match TRBD2. V gave up 1 base and J gave up 1 base; unmatched junction bases: 12. The CDR3 covers 18 residues. Germline-derived CDR1 and CDR2 are SGHAT and FQNNGV.

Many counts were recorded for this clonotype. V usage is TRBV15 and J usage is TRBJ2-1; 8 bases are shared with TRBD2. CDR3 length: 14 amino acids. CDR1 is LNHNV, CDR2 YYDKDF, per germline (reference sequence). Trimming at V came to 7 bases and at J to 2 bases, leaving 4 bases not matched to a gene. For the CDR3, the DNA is TGTGCCACCACTAGCGGGCCTACCTACAATGAGCAGTTCTTC. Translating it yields CATTSGPTYNEQFF.

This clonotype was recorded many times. The CDR3 region is CSLLLSTGELFF. The CDR3 DNA reads as TGCAGCTTGCTGCTGAGCACCGGGGAGCTGTTTTTT. The chain links TRBV29-1 to TRBJ2-2; D remains ambiguous. V lost 8 bases to trimming and J lost 4 bases, with 11 bases between them. Germline V lookup: CDR1 SQVTM, CDR2 ANQGSEA. The CDR3 consists of 12 residues.

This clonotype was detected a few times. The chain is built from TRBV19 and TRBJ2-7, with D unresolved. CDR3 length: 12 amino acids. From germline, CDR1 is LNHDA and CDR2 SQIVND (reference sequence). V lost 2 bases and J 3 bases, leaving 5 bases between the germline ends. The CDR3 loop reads CASSIIGYEQYF. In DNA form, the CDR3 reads TGTGCCAGTAGTATAATAGGCTACGAGCAGTACTTC. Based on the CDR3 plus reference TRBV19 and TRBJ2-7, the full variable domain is DGGITQSPKYLFRKEGQNVTLSCEQNLNHDAMYWYRQDPGQGLRLIYYSQIVNDFQKGDIAEGYSVSREKKESFPLTVTSAQKNPTAFYLCASSIIGYEQYFGPGTRLTVT.

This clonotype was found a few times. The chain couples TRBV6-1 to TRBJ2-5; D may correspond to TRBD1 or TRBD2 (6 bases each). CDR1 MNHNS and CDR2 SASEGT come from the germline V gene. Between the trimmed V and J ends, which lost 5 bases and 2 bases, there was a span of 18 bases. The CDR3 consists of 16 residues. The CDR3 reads CASSRAWGAEQETQYF. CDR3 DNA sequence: TGTGCCAGCAGTCGGGCGTGGGGGGCGGAACAAGAGACCCAGTACTTC.

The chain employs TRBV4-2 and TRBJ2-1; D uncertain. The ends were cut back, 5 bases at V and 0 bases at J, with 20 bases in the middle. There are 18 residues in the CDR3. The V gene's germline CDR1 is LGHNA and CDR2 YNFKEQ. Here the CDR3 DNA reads TGTGCCAGCAGCAAGTTGGTCTCGGTAGGAAGCTCCTACAATGAGCAGTTCTTC. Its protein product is CASSKLVSVGSSYNEQFF.

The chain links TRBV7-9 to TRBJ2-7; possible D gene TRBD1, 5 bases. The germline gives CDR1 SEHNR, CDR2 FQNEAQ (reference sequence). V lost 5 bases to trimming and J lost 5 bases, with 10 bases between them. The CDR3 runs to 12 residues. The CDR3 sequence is CASSGDRHEQYF. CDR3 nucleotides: TGTGCCAGCAGCGGTGACAGACACGAGCAGTACTTC.

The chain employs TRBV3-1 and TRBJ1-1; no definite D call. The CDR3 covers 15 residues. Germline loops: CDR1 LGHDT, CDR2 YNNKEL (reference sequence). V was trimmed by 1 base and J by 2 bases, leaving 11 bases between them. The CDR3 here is CASSQGRIFNTEAFF. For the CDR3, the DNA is TGTGCCAGCAGCCAAGGCAGGATCTTTAACACTGAAGCTTTCTTT.